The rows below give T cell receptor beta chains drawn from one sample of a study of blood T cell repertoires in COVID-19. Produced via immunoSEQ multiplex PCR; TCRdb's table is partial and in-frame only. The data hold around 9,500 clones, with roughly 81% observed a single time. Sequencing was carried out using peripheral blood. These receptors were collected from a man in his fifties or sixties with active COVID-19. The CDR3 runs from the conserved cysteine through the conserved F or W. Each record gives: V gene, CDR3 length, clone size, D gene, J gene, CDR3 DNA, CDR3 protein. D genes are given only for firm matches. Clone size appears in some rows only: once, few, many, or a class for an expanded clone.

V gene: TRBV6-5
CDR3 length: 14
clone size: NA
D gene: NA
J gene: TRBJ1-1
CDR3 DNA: TGTGCCAGCAGCTCCCTTACGGCGGGGACTGAAGCTTTCTTT
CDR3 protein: CASSSLTAGTEAFF

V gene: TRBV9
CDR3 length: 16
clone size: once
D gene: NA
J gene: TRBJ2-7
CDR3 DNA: TGTGCCAGCAGCACAGAGGTACAGGACGACTCCTACGAGCAGTACTTC
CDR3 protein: CASSTEVQDDSYEQYF

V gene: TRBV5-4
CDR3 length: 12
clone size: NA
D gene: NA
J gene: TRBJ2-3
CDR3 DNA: TGTGCCAGCAGCCCAAGCACAGATACGCAGTATTTT
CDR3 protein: CASSPSTDTQYF

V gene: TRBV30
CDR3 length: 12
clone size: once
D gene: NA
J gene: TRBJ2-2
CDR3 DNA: TGTGCCTGGAGGGGGAGCACCGGGGAGCTGTTTTTT
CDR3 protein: CAWRGSTGELFF

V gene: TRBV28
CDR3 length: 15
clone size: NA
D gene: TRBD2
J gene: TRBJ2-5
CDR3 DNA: TGTGCCAGCAGTCTACGAACTAGCGGGATAGAGACCCAGTACTTC
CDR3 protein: CASSLRTSGIETQYF

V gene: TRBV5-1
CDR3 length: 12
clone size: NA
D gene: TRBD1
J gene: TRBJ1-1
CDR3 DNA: TGCGCGTCGAAAGCAGGGGGCACTGAAGCTTTCTTT
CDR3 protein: CASKAGGTEAFF

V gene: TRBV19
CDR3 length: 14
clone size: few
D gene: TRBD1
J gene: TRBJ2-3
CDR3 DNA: TGTGCCAGTCGGGACAGGGGGCGCGAAGATACGCAGTATTTT
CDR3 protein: CASRDRGREDTQYF

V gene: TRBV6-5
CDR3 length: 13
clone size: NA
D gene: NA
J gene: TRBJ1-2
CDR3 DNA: TGTGCCAGGCCACAGGGCCCCGTGGGGGGCTACACCTTC
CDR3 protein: CARPQGPVGGYTF

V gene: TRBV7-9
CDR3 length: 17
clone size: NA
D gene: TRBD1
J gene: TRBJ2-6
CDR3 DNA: TGTGCCAGCAGCTTCCGGGACAGGGTCTCTGGGGCCAACGTCCTGACTTTC
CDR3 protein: CASSFRDRVSGANVLTF

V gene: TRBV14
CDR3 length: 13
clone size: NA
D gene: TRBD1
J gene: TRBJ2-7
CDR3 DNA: TGTGCCAGCAGCCACGGACAGGGTAACGAGCAGTACTTC
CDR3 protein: CASSHGQGNEQYF

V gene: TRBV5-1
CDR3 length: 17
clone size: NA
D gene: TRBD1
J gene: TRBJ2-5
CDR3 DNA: TGCGCCAGCAGCTCATTCGGGGGCAGGGGGCCCCAAGAGACCCAGTACTTC
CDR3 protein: CASSSFGGRGPQETQYF

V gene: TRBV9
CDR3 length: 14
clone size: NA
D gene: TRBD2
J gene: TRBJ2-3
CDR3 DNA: TGTGCCAGCGGTAGCGGGGGCTACACAGATACGCAGTATTTT
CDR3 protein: CASGSGGYTDTQYF

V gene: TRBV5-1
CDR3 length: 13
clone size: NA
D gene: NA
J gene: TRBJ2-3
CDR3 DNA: TGCGCCAGCAGTAGCGGAGGCACAGATACGCAGTATTTT
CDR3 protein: CASSSGGTDTQYF

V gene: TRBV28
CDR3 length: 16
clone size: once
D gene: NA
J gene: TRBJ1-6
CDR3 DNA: TGTGCCAGCAGTTTATCGAGGCCATCCTATAATTCACCCCTCCACTTT
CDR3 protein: CASSLSRPSYNSPLHF

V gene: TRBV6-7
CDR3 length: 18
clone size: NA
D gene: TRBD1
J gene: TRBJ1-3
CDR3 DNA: TGTGCCAGCACCTCCGGGACAGGGGGCCATATCTCTGGAAACACCATATATTTT
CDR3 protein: CASTSGTGGHISGNTIYF

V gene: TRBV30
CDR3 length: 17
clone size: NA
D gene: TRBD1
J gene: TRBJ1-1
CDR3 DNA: TGTGCCTGGAGTGTACGACCCCCTAGGGCAGGGGGCACTGAAGCTTTCTTT
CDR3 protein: CAWSVRPPRAGGTEAFF

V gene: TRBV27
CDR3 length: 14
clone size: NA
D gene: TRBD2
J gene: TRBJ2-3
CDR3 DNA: TGTGCCAGCACCTGGCGGGGGGGATCAGATACGCAGTATTTT
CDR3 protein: CASTWRGGSDTQYF

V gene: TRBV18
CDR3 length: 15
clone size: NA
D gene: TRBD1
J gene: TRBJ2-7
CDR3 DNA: TGTGCCAGCTCACCTTTTTTCCAGGGGGCGCAGGAGCAGTACTTC
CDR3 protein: CASSPFFQGAQEQYF

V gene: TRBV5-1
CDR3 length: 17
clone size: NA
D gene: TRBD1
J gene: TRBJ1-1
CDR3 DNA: TGCGCCAGCAGCCTGACGGGACAGGGGATGAAGGGCACTGAAGCTTTCTTT
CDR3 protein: CASSLTGQGMKGTEAFF

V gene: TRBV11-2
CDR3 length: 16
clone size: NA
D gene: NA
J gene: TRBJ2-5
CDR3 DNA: TGTGCCAGCAGCTTATTGGGGGGGCCGATCCAAGAGACCCAGTACTTC
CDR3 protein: CASSLLGGPIQETQYF

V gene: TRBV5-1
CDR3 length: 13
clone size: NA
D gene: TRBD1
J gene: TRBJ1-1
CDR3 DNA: TGCGCCAGCAGCTCCCAGGGGGCTGGGGCAGCTTTCTTT
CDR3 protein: CASSSQGAGAAFF

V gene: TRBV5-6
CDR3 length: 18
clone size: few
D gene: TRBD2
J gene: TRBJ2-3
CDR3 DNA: TGTGCCAGCAGCTCTCGCCGAATACTAGCGGTCGAGGGAGATACGCAGTATTTT
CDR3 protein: CASSSRRILAVEGDTQYF

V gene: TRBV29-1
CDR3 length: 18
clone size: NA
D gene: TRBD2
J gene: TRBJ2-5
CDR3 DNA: TGCAGCGTTGAAGATCAAGGTCGCGGGGGAGTTGCAAGAAAGACCCAGTACTTC
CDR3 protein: CSVEDQGRGGVARKTQYF

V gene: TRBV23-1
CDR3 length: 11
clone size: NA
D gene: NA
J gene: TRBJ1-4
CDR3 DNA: TGCGCCAGTGGAGAGAATGAAAAACTGTTTTTT
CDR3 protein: CASGENEKLFF

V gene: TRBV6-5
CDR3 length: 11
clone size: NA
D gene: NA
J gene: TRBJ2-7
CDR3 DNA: TGTGCCAGCAGTCACTCGGGAGTGCAGTACTTC
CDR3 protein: CASSHSGVQYF

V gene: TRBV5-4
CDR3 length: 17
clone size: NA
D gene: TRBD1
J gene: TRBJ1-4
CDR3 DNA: TGTGCCAGCAGCTTGGGTACAGGGGCTGTCGCTAATGAAAAACTGTTTTTT
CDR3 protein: CASSLGTGAVANEKLFF

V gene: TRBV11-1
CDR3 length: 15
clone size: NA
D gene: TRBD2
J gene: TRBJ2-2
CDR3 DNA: TGTGCCAGCGGGCGCGGGGGGACTGACACCGGGGAGCTGTTTTTT
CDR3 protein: CASGRGGTDTGELFF